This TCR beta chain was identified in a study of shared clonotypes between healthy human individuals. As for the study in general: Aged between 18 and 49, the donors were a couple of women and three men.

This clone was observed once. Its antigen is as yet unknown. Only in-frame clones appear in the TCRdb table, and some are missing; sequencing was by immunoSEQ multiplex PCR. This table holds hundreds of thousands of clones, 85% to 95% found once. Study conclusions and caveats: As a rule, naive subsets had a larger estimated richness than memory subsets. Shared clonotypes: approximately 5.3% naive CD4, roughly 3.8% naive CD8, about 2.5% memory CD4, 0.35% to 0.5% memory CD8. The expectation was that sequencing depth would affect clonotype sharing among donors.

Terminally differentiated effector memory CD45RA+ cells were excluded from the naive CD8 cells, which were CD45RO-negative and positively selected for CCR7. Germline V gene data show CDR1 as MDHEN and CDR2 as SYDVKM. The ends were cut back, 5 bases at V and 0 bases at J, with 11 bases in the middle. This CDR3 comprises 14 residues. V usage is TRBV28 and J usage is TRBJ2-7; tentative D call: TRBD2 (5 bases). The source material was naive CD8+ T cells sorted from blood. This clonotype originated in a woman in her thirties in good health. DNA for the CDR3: TGTGCCAGCAGTCCTAGGGAGAGCTCCTACGAGCAGTACTTC. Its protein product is CASSPRESSYEQYF.